Presented here are 26 T cell receptor beta chains from one specimen sequenced in a study of blood T cell repertoires in COVID-19. Data came from immunoSEQ multiplex PCR; TCRdb stores just in-frame clones and leaves some out. The profile shows approximately 120,000 clones, approximately 82% of them singletons. Sequences were obtained from peripheral blood. Receptor source: a woman aged 55-69 years with acute or convalescent COVID-19.

This chain links TRBV11-2 with TRBJ1-6; the D gene is possibly TRBD1 (6 bases). V was shortened by 0 bases and J by 10 bases, with 13 bases between the two germline ends. CDR1 is SGHAT and CDR2 is FQNNGV in the germline V gene. The length of the CDR3 is 15 residues. The CDR3 spells CASSLEAGVGSPLHF. For the CDR3, the DNA is TGTGCCAGCAGCTTAGAGGCAGGGGTTGGATCACCCCTCCACTTT.

V usage is TRBV13 and J usage is TRBJ2-1, with D maybe TRBD1 (5 bases). CDR1 PRHDT and CDR2 FYEKMQ come from the germline V gene (reference sequence). CDR3 length: 17 amino acids. The germline V and J ends were trimmed by 5 bases and 0 bases, with 17 bases remaining between them. CDR3 protein: CASSPTYRGSSYNEQFF. For the CDR3, the DNA is TGTGCCAGCAGCCCCACCTATAGGGGCAGCTCCTACAATGAGCAGTTCTTC.

The rearrangement joins TRBV5-1 to TRBJ2-1; 8 bases map to TRBD2. Germline trimming cut 1 base from V and 15 bases from J; bases unmatched to any gene: 24. The CDR3 extends over 18 amino acids. The germline CDR1 and CDR2 sequences are SGHRS and YFSETQ. CDR3 sequence reads: CASSLFADRRQTRGGTFF. Written as DNA, the CDR3 is TGCGCCAGCAGCTTGTTCGCGGATCGTCGGCAGACCCGGGGGGGGACGTTCTTC.

The V and J genes are TRBV30 and TRBJ1-1, with D tentatively TRBD1 (5 bases). Trimming took off 5 bases at V and 3 bases at J, with 16 bases between the two ends. Germline-derived CDR1 and CDR2 are GTSNPN and SVGIG (reference sequence). The CDR3 spans 14 residues. The CDR3 DNA reads TGTGCCTGGGGTATCAGCGTAGGGGACACTGAAGCTTTCTTT. It is translated as CAWGISVGDTEAFF.

CDR3 nucleotides: TGCGCCAGCAGCCAAGATGATCGCGGGAGGGCTTTTTCACTAAAAACCACAGATACGCAGTATTTT. Its protein is CASSQDDRGRAFSLKTTDTQYF. The rearrangement links TRBV4-3 to TRBJ2-3; 9 nucleotides line up with TRBD2. CDR3 length equals 22 residues. Germline trimming cut 0 bases from V and 2 bases from J; bases unmatched to any gene: 21. Germline V gene data show CDR1 as LGHNA and CDR2 as YSLEER.

This chain connects TRBV7-5 to TRBJ2-7; the table calls TRBD2, which could not be checked here. TRBV7-5 is annotated as a pseudogene. The CDR3 has 16 residues. The chain's CDR3 is CARTPHPSGNSYEQYF. In DNA, the CDR3 is TGTGCCAGAACCCCCCACCCCAGCGGGAACTCCTACGAGCAGTACTTC.

The rearrangement joins TRBV5-1 to TRBJ1-4; TRBD1 is a possible D gene (5 bases). The ends were cut back, 0 bases at V and 7 bases at J, with 13 bases in the middle. The germline V gene encodes CDR1 SGHRS and CDR2 YFSETQ. This CDR3 has 15 amino acids. The CDR3 protein is CASSLEGLGPEKLFF. The DNA of the CDR3 is TGCGCCAGCAGCTTGGAGGGACTGGGCCCTGAAAAACTGTTTTTT.

This chain uses TRBV25-1 with TRBJ1-4; 12 bases agree with TRBD1. CDR3 size: 17 residues. Germline V gene lookup returns CDR1 MGHDK and CDR2 SYGVNS. The J segment lost 10 bases and the V segment lost 2 bases, leaving 11 bases of the junction unmatched. The CDR3 loop is CASSEDMWGQGAGKLFF. CDR3 nucleotide sequence: TGTGCCAGCAGTGAAGATATGTGGGGACAGGGGGCAGGAAAACTGTTTTTT.

This clone was observed a handful of times. V is TRBV28 and J is TRBJ2-7; 14 bases match TRBD2. The CDR3 is 17 residues long. J gave up 6 bases and V 6 bases, and 13 bases lay outside the gene matches. CDR1 is MDHEN and CDR2 is SYDVKM in the germline V gene. CDR3 DNA: TGTGCCAGCAGCCGGCTCGGGACTAGCGGGAGATCGGGCGAGCAGTACTTC. It codes for CASSRLGTSGRSGEQYF.

This sequence joins TRBV3-1 (or the pseudogene TRBV3-2) and TRBJ2-7; TRBD2 aligns across 11 bases. Per germline, CDR1 LGHDT and CDR2 YNNKEL (reference sequence). V shed 1 base, J shed 2 bases, and the junction held 7 bases outside the gene matches. The CDR3 is 17 amino acids. In DNA form, the CDR3 reads TGTGCCAGCAGCCAAGTCCCCGGGACTAGCGGTACCTACGAGCAGTACTTC. Amino acids: CASSQVPGTSGTYEQYF.

This rearrangement joins TRBV5-1 to TRBJ1-1; a weak D match, TRBD1 (6 bases). The germline gives CDR1 SGHRS, CDR2 YFSETQ. V lost 3 bases and J lost 6, with 15 bases in between. This CDR3 comprises 14 residues. CDR3 region: CASSSTSQGSEAFF. In DNA, the CDR3 is TGCGCCAGCAGCTCGACGTCACAGGGCTCTGAAGCTTTCTTT.

This clone was recorded only once. The chain joins TRBV28 to TRBJ1-3, with D possibly matching TRBD1 (6 bases). The V gene lost 11 bases and the J gene lost 0 bases, with 17 bases spanning the gap. The V gene's germline CDR1 is MDHEN and CDR2 SYDVKM. The CDR3 is made up of 15 amino acids. CDR3 bases: TGTGCCGGACGGGGGGGCGCGGGCTCTGGAAACACCATATATTTT. Translating gives CAGRGGAGSGNTIYF.

The chain joins TRBV20-1 to TRBJ2-7, with 10 bases identical to TRBD2. This CDR3 contains 16 residues. From germline, CDR1 is DFQATT and CDR2 SNEGSKA (reference sequence). Trimming cost V 3 bases and J 2 bases; bases outside gene matches: 10. The CDR3 here is CSASPSGSRFTYEQYF. The CDR3 DNA is TGCAGTGCTAGTCCTAGCGGGAGCAGGTTCACCTACGAGCAGTACTTC.

CDR3 DNA: TGTGCCAGCAGCCAAGAGGGGCAGCCCCATGAGCAGTTCTTC. It encodes CASSQEGQPHEQFF. The V call is TRBV3-1 (or the pseudogene TRBV3-2), the J call TRBJ2-1, with D possibly being TRBD1 (5 bases). V lost 0 bases and J lost 8, with 11 bases in between. The CDR3 is 14 residues long. Germline values: CDR1 LGHDT, CDR2 YNNKEL (reference sequence).

This clone was found once. The chain combines TRBV4-1 with TRBJ1-1; no clear D gene. Germline V lookup: CDR1 MGHRA, CDR2 YSYEKL. The CDR3 is 13 residues long. V shed 0 bases and J shed 8 bases, with 10 bases lying between them. The CDR3 DNA reads TGCGCCAGCAGCCAAGATGTAGGACTCGAAGCTTTCTTT. Its protein is CASSQDVGLEAFF.

The V and J genes are TRBV7-2 and TRBJ2-7; weak D call: TRBD2 (7 bases). CDR3 size: 15 residues. Trimming pared 4 bases from V and 2 bases from J, leaving 15 bases between. Germline-derived CDR1 and CDR2 are SGHTA and FQGNSA. CDR3 amino acids: CASSYGGATTYEQYF. CDR3 DNA: TGTGCCAGCAGCTATGGGGGGGCGACAACCTACGAGCAGTACTTC. The full variable domain, rest sourced from reference TRBV7-2 and TRBJ2-7, is GAGVSQSPSNKVTEKGKDVELRCDPISGHTALYWYRQSLGQGLEFLIYFQGNSAPDKSGLPSDRFSAERTGGSVSTLTIQRTQQEDSAVYLCASSYGGATTYEQYFGPGTRLTVT.

As DNA, the CDR3 is TGTGCCAGCAGGGGGACAGGATTTAACTATGGCTACACCTTC. Protein: CASRGTGFNYGYTF. The V call is TRBV21-1, the J call TRBJ1-2; no check of the table's D call, TRBD1, against the DNA was made. TRBV21-1 is given as a pseudogene. CDR3 length: 14 residues.

The J gene is TRBJ1-6, the V gene TRBV11-2; D unresolved. This CDR3 has 12 residues. Trimming removed 2 bases at V and 8 bases at J, with 4 bases between. Germline V lookup: CDR1 SGHAT, CDR2 FQNNGV. The CDR3 protein is CASSLLDSPLHF. The CDR3 DNA follows: TGTGCCAGCAGCTTACTCGATTCACCCCTCCACTTT.

The CDR3 DNA is TGCGCCAGCAGCTTGCCTTTAGCGAGCACAGATACGCAGTATTTT. This codes for CASSLPLASTDTQYF. V is TRBV5-1 and J is TRBJ2-3; maybe TRBD2 (5 bases). The CDR3 totals 15 residues. In germline, CDR1 is SGHRS, CDR2 YFSETQ. Trimming took off 1 base at V and 0 bases at J, with 9 bases between the two ends.

This rearrangement joins TRBV15 to TRBJ1-6; no clear D. Trimming cost V 8 bases and J 0 bases, with 11 bases left between them. This CDR3 region has 15 residues. Germline V lookup: CDR1 LNHNV, CDR2 YYDKDF (reference sequence). The CDR3: CATRGSNSYNSPLHF. The CDR3, as DNA: TGTGCCACCCGTGGTTCTAACTCCTATAATTCACCCCTCCACTTT.

This chain links TRBV7-3 with TRBJ2-1; a possible D gene is TRBD2 (5 bases). The CDR3 runs to 13 residues. CDR1 is SGHTA and CDR2 is FQGTGA in the germline V gene. V lost 2 bases to trimming and J lost 5 bases, with 7 bases between them. CDR3 bases: TGTGCCAGCAGCTTAGGACTCCACAATGAGCAGTTCTTC. The encoded protein is CASSLGLHNEQFF.

This chain connects TRBV7-9 to TRBJ1-1, with D possibly matching TRBD1 (5 bases). Germline V gene lookup returns CDR1 SEHNR and CDR2 FQNEAQ (reference sequence). Trimming took 8 bases from V and 6 from J, leaving 10 bases between them. This CDR3 has 11 residues. CDR3 in DNA: TGTGCCAGCGCCCGGGACTCTGAAGCTTTCTTT. It codes for CASARDSEAFF.

The chain combines TRBV2 with TRBJ1-2; the D gene is possibly TRBD1 (6 bases). This CDR3 region has 13 residues. Per the germline V gene, CDR1 is SNHLY and CDR2 is FYNNEI. V was clipped by 6 bases and J by 6 bases, with 14 bases between them. This CDR3 reads CASRAAGANGYTF. The CDR3 nucleotides read TGTGCCAGCAGGGCAGCAGGGGCGAATGGCTACACCTTC.

This sequence joins TRBV15 and TRBJ1-5, with D unclear. In germline, CDR1 is LNHNV, CDR2 YYDKDF (reference sequence). Trimming took 7 bases from V and 7 from J, leaving 17 bases between them. This CDR3 region has 14 residues. CDR3 bases: TGTGCCACCACCTCTGGGCAGCCGGGGCAGCCCCAGCATTTT. As protein: CATTSGQPGQPQHF.

Note on this clone: Distinct nucleotide sequences in the sample also encode this CDR3. V usage is TRBV29-1 and J usage is TRBJ1-1, with D hard to call. V was trimmed by 6 bases and J by 7 bases, leaving 9 bases between them. Germline loops: CDR1 SQVTM, CDR2 ANQGSEA. This CDR3 contains 10 residues. DNA for the CDR3: TGCAGCGTGGATACAGATGAAGCTTTCTTT. Protein: CSVDTDEAFF. Full variable domain (outside the CDR3, taken from reference TRBV29-1 and TRBJ1-1): SAVISQKPSRDICQRGTSLTIQCQVDSQVTMMFWYRQQPGQSLTLIATANQGSEATYESGFVIDKFPISRPNLTFSTLTVSNMSPEDSSIYLCSVDTDEAFFGQGTRLTVV.

This chain uses TRBV29-1 with TRBJ1-1; D is undetermined. CDR1 and CDR2 (germline): SQVTM, ANQGSEA. V dropped 1 base and J dropped 8 bases, with 17 bases sitting between them. The CDR3 sequence is 14 residues long. The CDR3 DNA reads as TGCAGCGTTGAAGTTCAGACTACCCCGGGGGAAGCTTTCTTT. Translating gives CSVEVQTTPGEAFF.